Listed below are T cell receptor beta chains from one sample, sequenced in a study of cytomegalovirus exposure and HLA in healthy donors. Profiling relied on immunoSEQ multiplex PCR, and the TCRdb table lists in-frame clones only, not all of them. The sample records about 130,000 clones, around 94% being singletons. Sequencing was done on a sample of PBMCs. These receptors were collected from a woman in her late teens or twenties in good health and CMV-seronegative. Both conserved end residues are part of each CDR3. Each record gives: V gene, J gene, D gene, clone size, CDR3 DNA, CDR3 protein. The D gene is left open where the match is weak. Clone size is given for some rows only: seen once, a few or many times, or a class if the clone is expanded.

TRBV5-1,TRBJ1-1,.,.,TGCGCCAGCAGCTTGGTCGGGCAGGGCGCCCTTGACACTGAAGCTTTCTTT,CASSLVGQGALDTEAFF
TRBV6-1,TRBJ1-5,.,.,TGTGCCAGCAGTGACTACAGGAAAGGCAATCAGCCCCAGCATTTT,CASSDYRKGNQPQHF
TRBV18,TRBJ1-1,.,.,TGTGCCAGCTCAAGCTCGGGGTACACTGAAGCTTTCTTT,CASSSSGYTEAFF
TRBV2,TRBJ2-3,TRBD2,.,TGTGCCAGCAGTGAAGGACTAGCGGGGGGGCTGAGTAGGTATTTT,CASSEGLAGGLSRYF
TRBV7-9,TRBJ1-2,.,.,TGTGCCAGCAGCTGGGGAAGGCGGGAAGCCGACGGCTACACCTTC,CASSWGRREADGYTF
TRBV6-6,TRBJ2-5,.,once,TGTGCCAGCATCGACCTACAGGGTTCTCTGGAGACCCAGTACTTC,CASIDLQGSLETQYF
TRBV27,TRBJ1-4,.,.,TGTGCCAGCAAACTGGGGAGGGTTAATGAAAAACTGTTTTTT,CASKLGRVNEKLFF
TRBV9,TRBJ1-4,TRBD1,.,TGTGCCAGCAGCGTAGATCAACAGGGGTCGTTCAGTGAAAAACTGTTTTTT,CASSVDQQGSFSEKLFF
TRBV2,TRBJ2-1,.,.,TGTGCCAGCGGCCGGATCCGCGGTGAGCAGTTCTTC,CASGRIRGEQFF
TRBV28,TRBJ2-2,TRBD2,.,TGTGCCAGCAGGGCTTATCCGGGAGGAAGAAACACCGGGGAGCTGTTTTTT,CASRAYPGGRNTGELFF
TRBV5-1,TRBJ1-1,.,.,TGCGCCAGCAGCTTGGTGTCGGTGAACACTGAAGCTTTCTTT,CASSLVSVNTEAFF
TRBV2,TRBJ1-4,TRBD1,.,TGTGCCAGCAGTGCCGGACAGGGTTACGAAAAACTGTTTTTT,CASSAGQGYEKLFF
TRBV30,TRBJ1-6,.,.,TGTGCCTGGACCGTCTTGAGGCATCTCAATTCACCCCTCCACTTT,CAWTVLRHLNSPLHF
TRBV6-1,TRBJ1-5,TRBD1,.,TGTGCCACCAGCCGGGACAGGGCAGGCAATCAGCCCCAGCATTTT,CATSRDRAGNQPQHF
TRBV4-1,TRBJ1-4,.,.,TGCGCCAGCAGCCCCACCCAGGGAAGTGGTGAAAAACTGTTTTTT,CASSPTQGSGEKLFF
TRBV5-5,TRBJ2-2,.,.,TGTGCCAGCAGCTTGGGAGGGGGGGCCTACACCGGGGAGCTGTTTTTT,CASSLGGGAYTGELFF
TRBV19,TRBJ1-5,.,.,TGTGCCAGTAGTATTGGACTTGAAGGCGCTCAGCCCCAGCATTTT,CASSIGLEGAQPQHF
TRBV10-3,TRBJ1-1,.,.,TGTGCCATCAGTACCGGACGGCGGGGCAACACTGAAGCTTTCTTT,CAISTGRRGNTEAFF
TRBV30,TRBJ1-2,.,.,TGTGCCTGGAGTATAATTGTGGTTTCCACAAATGGCTACACCTTC,CAWSIIVVSTNGYTF
TRBV28,TRBJ1-1,.,.,TGTGCCAGCAGTTTACTGTTGAACACTGAAGCTTTCTTT,CASSLLLNTEAFF
TRBV15,TRBJ2-5,TRBD2,.,TGTGCCACCAGCAGAGCTAGCGGGAGGGAGACCCAGTACTTC,CATSRASGRETQYF
TRBV30,TRBJ1-1,TRBD1,once,TGTGCCTGGGGCGTCCAGGGGGCCGACACTGAAGCTTTCTTT,CAWGVQGADTEAFF
TRBV19,TRBJ1-3,.,.,TGTGCCAGTAGTATATCGGGCAGGGGCACTGGAAACACCATATATTTT,CASSISGRGTGNTIYF